These T cell receptor beta chains were read from a single sample in a study of blood T cell repertoires in COVID-19. Assay: immunoSEQ multiplex PCR; the TCRdb copy retains only in-frame clones and omits some. The table includes approximately 75,000 clones, 80% detected once. The sequenced sample consisted of peripheral blood. These TCRs come from a middle-aged man with COVID-19, enrolled during active disease. Both conserved end residues are part of each CDR3. A D gene is named only where the DNA matches it firmly. Not all rows give a size; the values are once, few, many and, for expanded clones, a class.

V gene	clone size	D gene	J gene	CDR3 DNA	CDR3 protein
TRBV6-5	-	-	TRBJ1-1	TGTGCCAGCAGCGCCGGGGGGAACACTGAAGCTTTCTTT	CASSAGGNTEAFF
TRBV6-5	-	TRBD1	TRBJ1-1	TGTGCCAGCTTGGGACAGAGCCCAGACACTGAAGCTTTCTTT	CASLGQSPDTEAFF
TRBV9	-	TRBD2	TRBJ2-7	TGTGCCAGCAGCGTAGGTGCTAGCGGTACAAACCACTACGAGCAGTACTTC	CASSVGASGTNHYEQYF
TRBV5-6	few	TRBD1	TRBJ1-6	TGTGCCAGCAGCTCTGGGACAGTGAGGGGGAAGAATCCCCTCCACTTT	CASSSGTVRGKNPLHF
TRBV6-5	-	-	TRBJ1-2	TGTGCCAGCAGACGGGAGGGTCATGGCTACACCTTC	CASRREGHGYTF
TRBV5-5	-	TRBD2	TRBJ2-3	TGTGCCAGCAGCTTTCAGAGCGGGACTAGAGATACGCAGTATTTT	CASSFQSGTRDTQYF
TRBV19	few	TRBD1	TRBJ2-7	TGTGCCAGTAAAGGGACAGGGGGCCTCTACGAGCAGTACTTC	CASKGTGGLYEQYF
TRBV24-1	-	-	TRBJ2-1	TGTGCCACCCAGGTTGCAGGGAGGAATGAGCAGTTCTTC	CATQVAGRNEQFF
TRBV5-1	-	TRBD2	TRBJ2-1	TGCGCCAGCAGCAGAGGGACTAGCGGGGCCTGGGGCGATGAGCAGTTCTTC	CASSRGTSGAWGDEQFF
TRBV28	-	-	TRBJ1-5	TGTGCCAGCGTCCACACAGGGCAGGAACAGCCCCAGCATTTT	CASVHTGQEQPQHF
TRBV2	once	-	TRBJ2-7	TGTGCCAGCCTACGGGAGATAGGATACGAGCAGTACTTC	CASLREIGYEQYF
TRBV2	-	TRBD2	TRBJ2-5	TGTGCCAGCAGACTAGCGGGAGGGTACCAAGAGACCCAGTACTTC	CASRLAGGYQETQYF
TRBV5-1	-	TRBD2	TRBJ2-1	TGCGCCAGCAGCTGGCTAGCGGGAGGGCTCCACAATGAGCAGTTCTTC	CASSWLAGGLHNEQFF
TRBV7-6	-	-	TRBJ1-5	TGTGCCAGCAGCTTGCGGACTGGCGGTCAGCCCCAGCATTTT	CASSLRTGGQPQHF
TRBV5-5	once	-	TRBJ2-7	TGTGCCAGCAGCTCGTCCGGGACACAAACCTACGAGCAGTACTTC	CASSSSGTQTYEQYF
TRBV9	-	TRBD2	TRBJ2-2	TGTGCCAGCAGCCGGCTAGCGGGCTCGAACACCGGGGAGCTGTTTTTT	CASSRLAGSNTGELFF
TRBV5-4	-	TRBD2	TRBJ2-2	TGTGCCAGCAGCCCAGGGCCGGGACTAGCGCACACCGGGGAGCTGTTTTTT	CASSPGPGLAHTGELFF
TRBV5-1	-	-	TRBJ2-5	TGCGCCAGCAGCTCCCGCACGGCCCAGTACTTC	CASSSRTAQYF
TRBV7-3	-	-	TRBJ2-3	TGTGCCAGCAGCGACAGTCGAGATACGCAGTATTTT	CASSDSRDTQYF
TRBV7-9	-	TRBD2	TRBJ2-2	TGTGCCAGCAGCATAACTAGCGGGAGTGCCGGGGAGCTGTTTTTT	CASSITSGSAGELFF
TRBV19	few	TRBD1	TRBJ1-5	TGTGCCAGTACCTCGACAGGGAGGAGCAATCAGCCCCAGCATTTT	CASTSTGRSNQPQHF
TRBV7-9	once	-	TRBJ2-5	TGTGCCAGCAGCTTCGGGGACTCCAAAGAGACCCAGTACTTC	CASSFGDSKETQYF
TRBV19	-	-	TRBJ1-1	TGTGCCAGTAGCTGGGGAAACCGGGAGAACACTGAAGCTTTCTTT	CASSWGNRENTEAFF
TRBV21-1	-	-	TRBJ2-7	TGTGCCAGCAGCAAATTGGGGCGCGAGCAGTACTTC	CASSKLGREQYF
TRBV4-1	-	-	TRBJ2-1	TGCGCCAGCAGCCTCGAGGGGGGGAATGACTACAATGAGCAGTTCTTC	CASSLEGGNDYNEQFF
TRBV6-4	-	-	TRBJ1-2	TGTGCCAGCAGTGACACGCCAGGCTATGGCTACACCTTC	CASSDTPGYGYTF
TRBV2	-	-	TRBJ1-2	TGTGCCAGCAGAACAGGCGAACTCTATGGCTACACCTTC	CASRTGELYGYTF
TRBV7-2	-	-	TRBJ1-1	TGTGCCAGCAGCTTAGCGCAGATGAACACTGAAGCTTTCTTT	CASSLAQMNTEAFF